This T cell receptor beta chain was identified during a study of cytomegalovirus exposure and HLA in healthy donors. The CDR3 is 15 amino acids. V was trimmed by 0 bases and J by 4 bases, leaving 10 bases between them. Germline CDR1 GTSNPN, CDR2 SVGIG (reference sequence). Primers: 60 Vbeta forward and 13 Jbeta reverse. Data came from immunoSEQ multiplex PCR; TCRdb stores just in-frame clones and leaves some out. The data contain about 140,000 clones, approximately 76% of them singletons. In regard to this clone: Antigen: not known.

Findings and caveats of the study: TCR beta chain V- and J-gene trimming was linked, in a later analysis, to a missense variant in DCLRE1C.

The chain links TRBV30 to TRBJ1-6, with no clear D. Sample: PBMCs. This TCR was recovered from a man in his forties or fifties in good health and CMV-seronegative. CDR3 sequence: CAWSVLWLYNSPLHF. In DNA, the CDR3 is TGTGCCTGGAGTGTTCTCTGGCTTTATAATTCACCCCTCCACTTT. The entire variable domain, with the rest obtained from reference TRBV30 and TRBJ1-6, is as follows: SQTIHQWPATLVQPVGSPLSLECTVEGTSNPNLYWYRQAAGRGLQLLFYSVGIGQISSEVPQNLSASRPQDRQFILSSKKLLLSDSGFYLCAWSVLWLYNSPLHFGNGTRLTVT.